This passage covers 29 T cell receptor beta chains from one sample sequenced in a study of early T cells in non-severe SARS-CoV-2 infection. TCRdb re-called the 5' RACE reads through MiXCR, storing one row per CDR3 protein. This repertoire shows tens of thousands of distinct CDR3 sequences, around 4.5% found once; its top ten account for about 5.6%. Sequencing was carried out using whole blood. The source is an adult who was a healthcare worker with PCR-confirmed SARS-CoV-2 infection or an uninfected control (not recorded which).

This clonotype was seen ten or more times. The chain links TRBV7-9 to TRBJ1-2; D uncertain. Germline V gives CDR1 SEHNR, CDR2 FQNEAQ (reference sequence). Trimming left V 6 bases short and J 5 bases short, with 10 bases between. This CDR3 contains 12 residues. The CDR3 loop reads CASRSEGYGYTF. The CDR3 DNA sequence: TGTGCCAGCAGGTCGGAGGGATATGGCTACACCTTC.

This clonotype was detected many times. CDR3 DNA sequence: TGCGCCAGCAGTGAGTCCAGGGACCGAAACACTGAAGCTTTCTTT. It yields the protein CASSESRDRNTEAFF. This chain joins TRBV10-2 and TRBJ1-1; D perhaps matches TRBD1 (5 bases). Germline V gene lookup returns CDR1 WSHSY and CDR2 SAAADI. The V gene lost 0 bases and the J gene lost 2 bases, with 10 bases spanning the gap. This CDR3 is built from 15 residues.

Ten or more counts support this clonotype. The V and J genes are TRBV2 and TRBJ1-5, with D possibly being TRBD1 (5 bases). Trimming removed 2 bases from V and 7 bases from J, with 15 bases in between. Germline V gene sequence: CDR1 SNHLY, CDR2 FYNNEI. This CDR3 contains 15 residues. CDR3 sequence reads: CASSEWEGLKQPQHF. The CDR3 coding sequence is TGTGCCAGCAGTGAATGGGAGGGGCTGAAGCAGCCCCAGCATTTT.

This clonotype was seen ten or more times. The chain carries TRBV24-1 and TRBJ1-2, with unresolved D. The CDR3 is 12 residues long. Trimming left V 8 bases short and J 8 bases short, with 14 bases between. CDR1 is KGHDR and CDR2 is SFDVKD in the germline V gene. The CDR3 region has the DNA TGTGCCACCACCGAAGCGGAGGCCGGCTACACCTTC. It specifies CATTEAEAGYTF.

The table lists this clonotype with many counts. This chain uses TRBV20-1 with TRBJ2-1; D remains ambiguous. Germline V gene lookup returns CDR1 DFQATT and CDR2 SNEGSKA (reference sequence). Trimming left V 6 bases short and J 10 bases short, with 10 bases between. This CDR3 region has 10 residues. The CDR3 reads CSASAGEQFF. DNA of the CDR3: TGCAGTGCAAGCGCCGGCGAGCAGTTCTTC.

This clonotype was counted ten times or more. The chain joins TRBV7-8 to TRBJ2-5; no clear D gene. CDR3 size: 14 residues. V was cut by 1 base and J by 2 bases, with 8 bases left in between. CDR1 and CDR2 (germline): SGHVS, FQNEAQ. This CDR3 is CASSLGRLQETQYF. For the CDR3, the DNA is TGTGCCAGCAGCTTAGGCCGGCTACAAGAGACCCAGTACTTC.

This clonotype was observed at least ten times. The V call is TRBV12-3 or TRBV12-4, the J call TRBJ2-7; TRBD2 agrees at 7 bases. J was trimmed by 4 bases and V by 7 bases; bases with no gene match: 10. The CDR3 runs 14 residues. As DNA, the CDR3 is TGTGCCAGCACCAGAGGGACTAATTTATACGAGCAGTACTTC. Protein: CASTRGTNLYEQYF.

Written as DNA, the CDR3 is TGCAGTGCTGTTGGCCGAGTGAACTACGAGCAGTACTTC. Residues: CSAVGRVNYEQYF. The chain links TRBV20-1 to TRBJ2-7; D gene unclear. The V gene lost 5 bases and the J gene lost 3 bases, with 14 bases spanning the gap. The CDR3 length is 13 residues. Germline V gene data show CDR1 as DFQATT and CDR2 as SNEGSKA (reference sequence).

The chain carries TRBV5-5 and TRBJ2-7, with 8 bases lining up with TRBD1. The V gene end was trimmed by 2 bases and the J gene end by 9 bases; junction bases not matched to a gene: 16. The CDR3 covers 16 residues. Germline assignment: CDR1 SGHKS and CDR2 YYEKEE (reference sequence). CDR3 region: CASSLPIGQGRHGQYF. CDR3 nucleotide sequence: TGTGCCAGCAGCTTACCGATTGGACAGGGCAGGCACGGGCAGTACTTC.

The table lists this clonotype with many counts. This chain connects TRBV6-1 to TRBJ2-3; D is perhaps TRBD1 (6 bases). The CDR3 loop spans 15 amino acids. Germline values: CDR1 MNHNS, CDR2 SASEGT. V lost 5 bases to trimming and J lost 0 bases, with 12 bases between them. The CDR3 loop reads CASSNRDGSTDTQYF. The CDR3 nucleotides are TGTGCCAGCAGTAACAGGGATGGTAGCACAGATACGCAGTATTTT.

This clonotype was counted ten times or more. The V gene is TRBV11-2, the J gene TRBJ1-1; D ambiguous. The CDR3 runs to 14 residues. V was pared by 4 bases and J by 2 bases, with 11 bases between. Germline CDR1 reads SGHAT; CDR2 reads FQNNGV. The CDR3 DNA reads TGTGCCAGCAGCTCCCGGCGGACCAACACTGAAGCTTTCTTT. Amino acid sequence: CASSSRRTNTEAFF. Based on the CDR3 plus reference TRBV11-2 and TRBJ1-1, the full variable domain is EAGVAQSPRYKIIEKRQSVAFWCNPISGHATLYWYQQILGQGPKLLIQFQNNGVVDDSQLPKDRFSAERLKGVDSTLKIQPAKLEDSAVYLCASSSRRTNTEAFFGQGTRLTVV.

This clonotype was counted at least ten times. The rearrangement uses TRBV30 and TRBJ2-7; D assignment may be TRBD1 or TRBD2 (6 bases each). CDR1 is GTSNPN and CDR2 is SVGIG in the germline V gene (reference sequence). CDR3 size: 12 residues. The germline V and J ends were trimmed by 2 bases and 4 bases, with 9 bases remaining between them. CDR3 region: CAWSQGRYEQYF. In nucleotides, the CDR3 is TGTGCCTGGAGTCAGGGGAGGTACGAGCAGTACTTC.

This clonotype was recorded at least ten times. At one of its ends the junction is not consistent with the germline gene, which may arise from a read error. The chain combines TRBV12-3 or TRBV12-4 with TRBJ1-5, with no clear D. The CDR3 sequence is 13 residues long. The CDR3 DNA is TGTGCCAGCAGCCCAGGACCCAATCAGCCCCAGCTTTTT. Translated, it gives CASSPGPNQPQLF.

This clonotype has ten or more counts. The V and J genes are TRBV12-3 or TRBV12-4 and TRBJ1-2, with D hard to call. The CDR3 totals 14 residues. V was shortened by 2 bases and J by 7 bases, with 14 bases between the two germline ends. CDR3 nucleotides: TGTGCCAGCAGTTTAACACTCCAGAGTCCTGGCTACACCTTC. The encoded protein is CASSLTLQSPGYTF.

This clonotype was counted many times. The gene calls are TRBV28 and TRBJ1-5; no firm D call. Germline assignment: CDR1 MDHEN and CDR2 SYDVKM. The CDR3 has 12 amino acids. With 3 bases removed from V and 2 bases from J, the gap between germline ends came to 2 bases. The CDR3 region is CASSLGNQPQHF. As DNA, the CDR3 is TGTGCCAGCAGTTTGGGCAATCAGCCCCAGCATTTT.

The CDR3 protein is CASSSIGTASYEQYF. The CDR3 DNA reads TGTGCCAGCAGTTCAATCGGGACAGCAAGTTACGAGCAGTACTTC. This chain links TRBV12-3 or TRBV12-4 with TRBJ2-7; 7 positions agree with TRBD1. This CDR3 has 15 amino acids. V shed 4 bases and J 4 bases; nucleotides not matched to a gene: 10.

This clonotype has ten or more counts. The chain uses TRBV12-3 or TRBV12-4 and TRBJ2-1; 9 bases are shared with TRBD1. The CDR3 extends over 14 amino acids. The V and J ends lost 6 bases and 6 bases, in that order; junction bases with no gene match: 6. Here the CDR3 DNA reads TGTGCCAGCAGCAACCGGGACAGGGTCAATGAGCAGTTCTTC. Encoded protein: CASSNRDRVNEQFF.

This clonotype has more than one count but fewer than ten. The chain employs TRBV5-4 and TRBJ2-2, with 9 nucleotides matching TRBD2. The CDR3 has 15 amino acids. V was pared by 0 bases and J by 8 bases, with 5 bases of the junction left unmatched. The germline CDR1 and CDR2 sequences are SGHNT and YYREEE (reference sequence). CDR3 amino acids: CASSLDRTSGGELFF. CDR3 coding DNA: TGTGCCAGCAGCTTGGATCGCACTAGCGGGGGGGAGCTGTTTTTT.

This clonotype was recorded at least ten times. For the CDR3, the DNA is TGTGCCAGCAGCTTAGAACCTAATTCACCCCTCCACTTT. The encoded protein is CASSLEPNSPLHF. The rearrangement links TRBV11-2 to TRBJ1-6; D is unclear. Germline V gene sequence: CDR1 SGHAT, CDR2 FQNNGV. There are 13 residues in the CDR3. Trimming cost V 0 bases and J 6 bases, with 3 bases left between them.

This clonotype was counted at least ten times. The rearrangement uses TRBV12-3 or TRBV12-4 and TRBJ1-5; no firm D call. V was trimmed by 6 bases and J by 0 bases, leaving 6 bases between them. There are 13 residues in the CDR3. The CDR3 DNA reads as TGTGCCAGCAGACCCGATAGCAATCAGCCCCAGCATTTT. Amino acid sequence: CASRPDSNQPQHF.

This clonotype has ten or more counts. The chain links TRBV6-1 to TRBJ2-2; the D gene is possibly TRBD2 (6 bases). CDR3 size: 15 residues. The V gene's germline CDR1 is MNHNS and CDR2 SASEGT. With 2 bases removed from V and 5 bases from J, the gap between germline ends came to 12 bases. The CDR3 bases are TGTGCCAGCAGTGAACGAGGAGGGGTAACCGGGGAGCTGTTTTTT. Its translation: CASSERGGVTGELFF.

This clonotype was seen at least ten times. The CDR3 DNA follows: TGTGCCAGCAGCGCACAAGCCAGGAACACTGAAGCTTTCTTT. Its translation is CASSAQARNTEAFF. The rearrangement joins TRBV7-3 to TRBJ1-1; no definite D call. V dropped 5 bases and J dropped 1 base, with 11 bases sitting between them. This CDR3 region has 14 residues. The germline V gene has CDR1 SGHTA and CDR2 FQGTGA.

In its sample, this clonotype ranks as medium-sized. The chain combines TRBV27 with TRBJ2-1, with D perhaps matching TRBD1 (6 bases). CDR1 and CDR2 from the germline V gene are MNHEY and SMNVEV (reference sequence). The CDR3 contains 13 residues. Trimming took 10 bases from V and 4 from J, leaving 14 bases between them. The CDR3 DNA reads as TGTGCCACCCCGACAGGATCATACAATGAGCAGTTCTTC. As protein: CATPTGSYNEQFF.

This clonotype is medium-sized. V gene TRBV7-9 combines with J gene TRBJ1-2; 8 bases align to TRBD1. The CDR3 runs to 14 residues. J lost 5 bases, V lost 5 bases, and 7 bases had no gene match. The germline V gene encodes CDR1 SEHNR and CDR2 FQNEAQ (reference sequence). The CDR3 bases are TGTGCCAGCAGCGTCGGGGACAGGCGATATGGCTACACCTTC. Translating it yields CASSVGDRRYGYTF. Full variable domain (outside the CDR3, taken from reference TRBV7-9 and TRBJ1-2): DTGVSQNPRHKITKRGQNVTFRCDPISEHNRLYWYRQTLGQGPEFLTYFQNEAQLEKSRLLSDRFSAERPKGSFSTLEIQRTEQGDSAMYLCASSVGDRRYGYTFGSGTRLTVV.

A word on this clonotype: At one of its ends the junction is not consistent with the germline gene, which may arise from a read error. This chain joins TRBV3-1 and TRBJ2-7, with unresolved D. The CDR3 loop spans 15 amino acids. Germline V gives CDR1 LGHDT, CDR2 YNNKEL (reference sequence). CDR3: CVSSQDFIFGQEQYF. The CDR3 DNA is TGTGTCAGCAGCCAAGATTTTATATTTGGGCAAGAGCAGTACTTC.

Ten or more counts support this clonotype. The rearrangement links TRBV20-1 to TRBJ2-7; TRBD2 matches at 10 bases. In germline, CDR1 is DFQATT, CDR2 SNEGSKA (reference sequence). Trimming removed 1 base from V and 2 bases from J; junction bases left unmatched: 2. The length of the CDR3 is 14 residues. The CDR3 DNA reads TGCAGTGCTAGAGTTAGCGGGGGGACCTACGAGCAGTACTTC. It codes for CSARVSGGTYEQYF.

This clonotype was counted many times. The chain combines TRBV7-2 with TRBJ2-3; D may be TRBD2 (6 bases). CDR1 SGHTA and CDR2 FQGNSA come from the germline V gene. The V end lost 1 base, the J end lost 0 bases, and 11 bases lay between the germline ends. The CDR3 is 16 amino acids. CDR3 in amino acids: CASSLVFGGSTDTQYF. CDR3 sequence (DNA): TGTGCCAGCAGCTTAGTTTTCGGGGGTAGCACAGATACGCAGTATTTT.

This clonotype has a count of ten or more. The chain employs TRBV10-1 and TRBJ1-5, with D perhaps TRBD1 (5 bases). Germline values: CDR1 WNHNN, CDR2 SYGVQD (reference sequence). CDR3 length: 14 residues. V lost 7 bases, J lost 1 base, and 11 bases lay in between. CDR3 sequence reads: CASNRDRSNQPQHF. In DNA form, the CDR3 reads TGCGCCAGCAATCGGGACCGGAGCAATCAGCCCCAGCATTTT.

This clonotype was recorded at least ten times. V and J are TRBV20-1 and TRBJ2-7, with D unresolved. This CDR3 is 11 amino acids long. Germline CDR1 is DFQATT and CDR2 is SNEGSKA (reference sequence). Trimming took off 3 bases at V and 3 bases at J, with 6 bases between the two ends. As DNA, the CDR3 is TGCAGTGCTAGTAATATCTACGAGCAGTACTTC. Translating gives CSASNIYEQYF.